This T cell receptor beta chain was found in a study of cytomegalovirus exposure and HLA in healthy donors. General study points: It was confirmed in vitro that three of the CMV-associated chains were specific for CMV antigens.

As for this clone: Its antigen remains unknown.

The CDR3 covers 14 residues. Trimming cost V 8 bases and J 4 bases, with 15 bases left between them. Germline V CDR1 and CDR2: MDHEN, SYDVKM. PCR involved 60 Vbeta and 13 Jbeta primers. The assay was immunoSEQ multiplex PCR, and TCRdb's table has in-frame clones only and misses some. The table shows 90,000 to 150,000 clones, with 63% occurring only once. This sequence originates from a man aged 35-49 years in good health and CMV-seropositive. What was sequenced was PBMCs. This rearrangement joins TRBV28 to TRBJ2-1; D possibly corresponds to TRBD1 (5 bases). The CDR3 DNA reads TGTGCCAGCGACAGACCCCAGACTTACAATGAGCAGTTCTTC. This sequence encodes CASDRPQTYNEQFF.